The count of the clone carrying this T cell receptor (beta chain) is one. The antigen is undetermined. Libraries were prepared by immunoSEQ multiplex PCR; TCRdb keeps only in-frame clonotypes and omits some of them. The data hold approximately 20,000 clones, with around 80% observed a single time. The CDR3 is 17 amino acids. V lost 1 base and J 4 bases, leaving 17 bases between the germline ends. From germline, CDR1 is LGHNA and CDR2 YSLEER. This sample was taken from a study of CD4 T cells in relation to SARS-CoV-2 and coronaviruses. Study findings and constraints: Samples before the pandemic and after infection were not matched within any donor.

The unexposed donors gave CD4+ T cells in about 2011-2019, prior to COVID-19. CD4+ T cells were isolated from the cells after nine to eleven days of culture. The genes are TRBV4-3 and TRBJ2-1; D ambiguous. The sequenced material came from CD4+ T cells from PBMCs, cultured in vitro. This receptor was obtained from a human donor in good health. For the CDR3, the DNA is TGCGCCAGCAGCCAAGGGCTAAACCCACAAGCATACAATGAGCAGTTCTTC. It codes for CASSQGLNPQAYNEQFF.